The TCR beta chain under discussion was sequenced for a study of cytomegalovirus exposure and HLA in healthy donors. Whole-study results and caveats: Cytomegalovirus status was reportedly diagnosed by the classifier with high sensitivity and specificity.

TCRdb's table, derived via immunoSEQ multiplex PCR, lists solely in-frame clones and lacks some. Of around 250,000 clones listed, around 89% were seen once; the top ten hold 0.37%. Concerning this clone: Its cognate antigen is unknown.

This sequence was found in a woman aged 18-30 years in good health and CMV-seronegative. Sequencing input: PBMCs.

In DNA form, the CDR3 reads TGTGCCAGCAGCTTAACCTCGGGGGATCAAGAGACCCAGTACTTC. It yields the protein CASSLTSGDQETQYF. V is TRBV11-3 and J is TRBJ2-5, with D possibly being TRBD2 (6 bases). The CDR3 has 15 amino acids. Germline V CDR1 and CDR2: SGHNT, YENEEA. Deletions cut 2 bases from V and 2 bases from J, with 12 bases between.